These T cell receptor beta chains were read from a single sample in a study of shared clonotypes between healthy human individuals. TCRdb's table, derived via immunoSEQ multiplex PCR, lists solely in-frame clones and lacks some. The sample contains about 510,000 clones, about four fifths of which appear only once. Input material: PBMCs. The receptors stem from a woman aged 40 to 50 in good health. Some clones in this sample may be carry-over from other donors' samples. CDR3s include the opening cysteine and the closing phenylalanine or tryptophan. Each record gives: clone size, D gene, V gene, J gene, CDR3 DNA, CDR3 protein. D genes are given only for firm matches. Clone sizes are given selectively: once, few, many, or a class where the clone is expanded.

clone size: few; D gene: TRBD1; V gene: TRBV18; J gene: TRBJ1-1; CDR3 DNA: TGTGCCAGCTCACCGGGACAGCAGAACACTGAAGCTTTCTTT; CDR3 protein: CASSPGQQNTEAFF
clone size: .; D gene: TRBD2; V gene: TRBV4-1; J gene: TRBJ2-2; CDR3 DNA: TGCGCCAGCAGCCACCCCGGCGGGAGAAGCACCGGGGAGCTGTTTTTT; CDR3 protein: CASSHPGGRSTGELFF
clone size: few; D gene: .; V gene: TRBV5-1; J gene: TRBJ1-1; CDR3 DNA: TGCGCCAGCAAGGTACAGACCAACACTGAAGCTTTCTTT; CDR3 protein: CASKVQTNTEAFF
clone size: .; D gene: .; V gene: TRBV7-8; J gene: TRBJ1-5; CDR3 DNA: TGTGCCAGCAGCTTCAGGGCGAATCAGCCCCAGCATTTT; CDR3 protein: CASSFRANQPQHF
clone size: many; D gene: TRBD2; V gene: TRBV7-8; J gene: TRBJ2-1; CDR3 DNA: TGTGCCAGCAGCTTCGGGGCGGGAGGGCCCGTTAATTACAATGAGCAGTTCTTC; CDR3 protein: CASSFGAGGPVNYNEQFF
clone size: .; D gene: .; V gene: TRBV28; J gene: TRBJ1-1; CDR3 DNA: TGTGCCAGCAGTTTAAGGGGGAACACTGAAGCTTTCTTT; CDR3 protein: CASSLRGNTEAFF
clone size: .; D gene: TRBD2; V gene: TRBV28; J gene: TRBJ2-5; CDR3 DNA: TGTGCCAGCAGCCCCTGGCGGGAGGGTCAAGAGACCCAGTACTTC; CDR3 protein: CASSPWREGQETQYF
clone size: .; D gene: .; V gene: TRBV21-1; J gene: TRBJ1-5; CDR3 DNA: TGTGCCAGCAGCAAAGTCGGAGGAGGTTTAAATCAGCCCCAGCATTTT; CDR3 protein: CASSKVGGGLNQPQHF
clone size: .; D gene: .; V gene: TRBV7-2; J gene: TRBJ1-1; CDR3 DNA: TGTGCCAGCAGCGTTACAGAGAACACTGAAGCTTTCTTT; CDR3 protein: CASSVTENTEAFF
clone size: once; D gene: .; V gene: TRBV21-1; J gene: TRBJ2-7; CDR3 DNA: TGTGCCAGCAGCCCCGGGACAGGGCTTAACGAGCAGTACTTC; CDR3 protein: CASSPGTGLNEQYF
clone size: .; D gene: .; V gene: TRBV19; J gene: TRBJ1-3; CDR3 DNA: TGTGCCAGTATGAGGGGCTCTGGAAACACCATATATTTT; CDR3 protein: CASMRGSGNTIYF
clone size: .; D gene: .; V gene: TRBV10-3; J gene: TRBJ2-1; CDR3 DNA: TGTGCCATCAGTGAAGGGGGGGCAAGCAGCAATGAGCAGTTCTTC; CDR3 protein: CAISEGGASSNEQFF
clone size: once; D gene: .; V gene: TRBV28; J gene: TRBJ1-2; CDR3 DNA: TGTGCCAGCAGTTCAGGCAGCCGTACGGGCTACACCTTC; CDR3 protein: CASSSGSRTGYTF
clone size: .; D gene: TRBD2; V gene: TRBV4-1; J gene: TRBJ2-1; CDR3 DNA: TGCGCCAGCAGCCAAGATCGTTATCTAGCGGGAGGGGGGGACAATGAGCAGTTCTTC; CDR3 protein: CASSQDRYLAGGGDNEQFF
clone size: .; D gene: .; V gene: TRBV18; J gene: TRBJ2-1; CDR3 DNA: TGTGCCAGCTCACGAGAGTTCGGGGGGCTAACCTACAATGAGCAGTTCTTC; CDR3 protein: CASSREFGGLTYNEQFF
clone size: .; D gene: TRBD2; V gene: TRBV18; J gene: TRBJ2-2; CDR3 DNA: TGTGCCAGCTCACCGAGCGGGGGAAACACCGGGGAGCTGTTTTTT; CDR3 protein: CASSPSGGNTGELFF
clone size: once; D gene: TRBD1; V gene: TRBV29-1; J gene: TRBJ2-7; CDR3 DNA: TGCAGCGTTTCTGGACAGGCGGCGGGCGAGCAGTACTTC; CDR3 protein: CSVSGQAAGEQYF
clone size: .; D gene: TRBD1; V gene: TRBV7-7; J gene: TRBJ2-7; CDR3 DNA: TGTGCTAGCAGCCCGGGACAGGGTGGCGAGCAGTACTTC; CDR3 protein: CASSPGQGGEQYF
clone size: .; D gene: .; V gene: TRBV7-9; J gene: TRBJ1-2; CDR3 DNA: TGTGCCAGCAGCTTACCAGGGGCGGTCGGTGGCTACACCTTC; CDR3 protein: CASSLPGAVGGYTF
clone size: .; D gene: .; V gene: TRBV5-1; J gene: TRBJ1-3; CDR3 DNA: TGCGCCAGCAGCTTGGATGGCGGAAGTGGAAACACCATATATTTT; CDR3 protein: CASSLDGGSGNTIYF
clone size: .; D gene: .; V gene: TRBV4-1; J gene: TRBJ1-2; CDR3 DNA: TGCGCCAGCAGCCAAGATCCCAGGAGGGGCTATGGCTACACCTTC; CDR3 protein: CASSQDPRRGYGYTF
clone size: .; D gene: .; V gene: TRBV30; J gene: TRBJ1-1; CDR3 DNA: TGTGCCATTTTCAGGGATAGTACTGAAGCTTTCTTT; CDR3 protein: CAIFRDSTEAFF
clone size: .; D gene: TRBD2; V gene: TRBV9; J gene: TRBJ2-1; CDR3 DNA: TGTGCCAGCAGCGCCGGACTAGCGGGAGAGCAGTTCTTC; CDR3 protein: CASSAGLAGEQFF
clone size: .; D gene: .; V gene: TRBV19; J gene: TRBJ1-2; CDR3 DNA: TGTGCCAGTAGGGACCAAGTTTATGGCTACACCTTC; CDR3 protein: CASRDQVYGYTF